This T cell receptor beta chain came from a study of T cells in Graves' hyperthyroidism and ophthalmopathy. Trimming took 2 bases from V and 5 from J; bases not matched to a gene: 6. Germline lookup yields CDR1 KGHDR and CDR2 SFDVKD. The CDR3 runs 15 residues. Hyperthyroidism of Graves' type that showed no ophthalmopathy progression within 18 months was stable. Thyroid ultrasound and orbital computed tomography, with clinical symptoms and serum thyroxine and TRAb, informed diagnoses. PBMCs came from roughly 10 ml fresh peripheral blood. RNA transcripts yielded amplified TCR beta CDR3 regions. HTBI primers drove first-round RT-PCR of the TCR CDR3. TCRdb re-called the multiplex PCR reads through MiXCR, storing one row per CDR3 protein. This table has around 450,000 distinct CDR3 sequences, approximately 14% appearing once.

The specimen sequenced was blood. The chain is built from TRBV24-1 and TRBJ1-2, with 8 positions matching TRBD1. This receptor was taken from a woman aged 18-29 years with Graves' hyperthyroidism. The CDR3 DNA reads as TGTGCCACCAGTGATTGGGGACAGGAGTTTTATGGCTACACCTTC. This translates into CATSDWGQEFYGYTF.